The rows below give T cell receptor beta chains drawn from one sample of a study of Ad26.COV2.S vaccination and SARS-CoV-2 variants. The table came from immunoSEQ multiplex PCR; TCRdb's copy has only in-frame clones and leaves some out. In the table there are more than 300,000 clones, around 89% of which are singletons. The sequences come from peripheral blood, collected in a trial of Ad26.COV2.S vaccine versus placebo. Receptor source: a person aged 18-60 years who received the Ad26.COV2.S COVID-19 vaccine or a placebo. CDR3s include the opening cysteine and the closing phenylalanine or tryptophan.

j_call v_call cdr3_aa
TRBJ2-7 TRBV5-1 CASSLLSGGFYEQYF
TRBJ1-1 TRBV7-2 CASSLQGNTEAFF
TRBJ2-2 TRBV28 CASSPQSRELFF
TRBJ2-5 TRBV1 CTSSQDLVIGDQETQYF
TRBJ2-5 TRBV18 CASSLGQQETQYF
TRBJ1-2 TRBV27 CASSPNTASGYTF
TRBJ1-5 TRBV6-2/TRBV6-3 CASRPDRVFSQPQHF
TRBJ2-7 TRBV27 CASGDRASYEQYF
TRBJ1-2 TRBV4-1 CASSQAGAGHYYEGTF
TRBJ2-5 TRBV7-9 CASSRAPREGKETQYF
TRBJ1-5 TRBV2 CASSGWEGPSNQPQHF
TRBJ2-6 TRBV7-2 CASRPNSGANVLTF
TRBJ1-1 TRBV28 CASRSSEGRNTEAFF